These 32 T cell receptor beta chains were sequenced from one sample in a study of graft-versus-host responses after intestinal transplantation. Clones were sequenced by immunoSEQ multiplex PCR, and TCRdb holds only the in-frame ones, with some missing. The data show about 110,000 clones, over 85% seen once. These receptors have no identified antigens. Here the sequenced sample was unstimulated CD8+ T cells sorted from spleen or lymph node cells, taken before intestinal transplant. Source of these receptors: a human donor who received an intestinal transplant.

This chain connects TRBV28 to TRBJ2-6; possibly TRBD2 for D (6 bases). The germline gives CDR1 MDHEN, CDR2 SYDVKM. The CDR3 sequence is 18 residues long. Deletions cut 5 bases from V and 4 bases from J, with 21 bases between. CDR3: CASSVTGLLIGGANVLTF. The CDR3 region has the DNA TGTGCCAGCAGTGTAACGGGACTGTTAATAGGCGGGGCCAACGTCCTGACTTTC.

The chain has TRBV4-1 and TRBJ2-5; D possibly corresponds to TRBD2 (5 bases). This CDR3 has 15 residues. V lost 0 bases to trimming and J lost 2 bases, with 10 bases between them. The germline V gene has CDR1 MGHRA and CDR2 YSYEKL. The CDR3 sequence: CASSQEGRDQETQYF. CDR3 nucleotide sequence: TGCGCCAGCAGCCAAGAGGGCCGGGATCAAGAGACCCAGTACTTC.

The chain recombines TRBV10-3 with TRBJ2-7; TRBD1 might be the D (5 bases). CDR1 is ENHRY and CDR2 is SYGVKD in the germline V gene. Trimming pared 4 bases from V and 0 bases from J, leaving 10 bases between. The CDR3 length is 14 residues. CDR3 sequence: CAISVRGSSYEQYF. The CDR3 coding sequence is TGTGCCATCAGTGTAAGGGGCAGCTCCTACGAGCAGTACTTC.

Only one count was recorded for this clone. The CDR3: CASSLDGNTEAFF. In DNA, the CDR3 is TGCGCCAGCAGCTTAGACGGGAACACTGAAGCTTTCTTT. V is TRBV4-1 and J is TRBJ1-1; no reliable D call. Per germline, CDR1 MGHRA and CDR2 YSYEKL. V lost 5 bases, J lost 1 base, and 8 bases lay in between. The CDR3 has 13 amino acids.

The chain carries TRBV2 and TRBJ1-5, with TRBD1 as a possible D gene (5 bases). The germline V gene encodes CDR1 SNHLY and CDR2 FYNNEI. V shed 2 bases and J shed 3 bases, with 14 bases lying between them. The CDR3 is 16 residues long. CDR3 amino acids: CASSELGVSDNQPQHF. For the CDR3, the DNA is TGTGCCAGCAGTGAATTGGGGGTGTCGGACAATCAGCCCCAGCATTTT.

This chain joins TRBV7-3 and TRBJ2-7; 11 nucleotides agree with TRBD2. CDR1 is SGHTA and CDR2 is FQGTGA in the germline V gene. The trim removed 6 bases at V and 4 bases at J, leaving 8 bases unmatched. The length of the CDR3 is 15 residues. The CDR3 bases are TGTGCCAGCAGTCCCACTAGCGGGAGAGGGTACGAGCAGTACTTC. Its translation: CASSPTSGRGYEQYF.

V usage is TRBV20-1 and J usage is TRBJ1-2; D ambiguous. V lost 6 bases, J lost 7 bases, and 12 bases lay in between. This CDR3 has 11 residues. CDR1 is DFQATT, CDR2 SNEGSKA, per germline (reference sequence). CDR3 residues: CSAIELGGYTF. The CDR3, as DNA: TGCAGTGCCATAGAGCTGGGTGGCTACACCTTC.

V is TRBV27 and J is TRBJ1-1, with D unclear. The CDR3 consists of 15 residues. V lost 0 bases, J lost 4 bases, and 12 bases lay in between. The V gene's germline CDR1 is MNHEY and CDR2 SMNVEV (reference sequence). CDR3 amino acids: CASSLSNPTTTEAFF. For the CDR3, the DNA is TGTGCCAGCAGTTTATCGAATCCAACAACCACTGAAGCTTTCTTT.

The gene calls are TRBV30 and TRBJ2-7; 7 nucleotides agree with TRBD1. The CDR3 sequence is 16 residues long. V was clipped by 0 bases and J by 2 bases; unmatched bases: 10. CDR1 and CDR2 from the germline V gene are GTSNPN and SVGIG (reference sequence). DNA for the CDR3: TGTGCCTGGAGTGTACAGGGGTCAACTTGGGCCTACGAGCAGTACTTC. Translation gives CAWSVQGSTWAYEQYF. The complete variable domain, with remaining parts taken from reference TRBV30 and TRBJ2-7, reads SQTIHQWPATLVQPVGSPLSLECTVEGTSNPNLYWYRQAAGRGLQLLFYSVGIGQISSEVPQNLSASRPQDRQFILSSKKLLLSDSGFYLCAWSVQGSTWAYEQYFGPGTRLTVT.

V usage is TRBV5-1 and J usage is TRBJ2-7; 8 nucleotides line up with TRBD1. Germline trimming cut 0 bases from V and 7 bases from J; bases unmatched to any gene: 6. Germline values: CDR1 SGHRS, CDR2 YFSETQ. The CDR3 extends over 14 amino acids. CDR3 sequence: CASSLVGQGWEQYF. The CDR3 coding sequence is TGCGCCAGCAGCTTGGTAGGACAGGGATGGGAGCAGTACTTC.

CDR3 residues: CARGQSADNEQFF. The CDR3 coding sequence is TGTGCCCGGGGACAGTCTGCCGATAATGAGCAGTTCTTC. The chain recombines TRBV30 with TRBJ2-1, with TRBD1 identical over 7 bases. The V and J ends lost 8 bases and 7 bases, in that order; junction bases with no gene match: 11. The CDR3 is 13 amino acids. Per germline, CDR1 GTSNPN and CDR2 SVGIG (reference sequence). The full variable domain, its missing parts supplied by reference TRBV30 and TRBJ2-1, is SQTIHQWPATLVQPVGSPLSLECTVEGTSNPNLYWYRQAAGRGLQLLFYSVGIGQISSEVPQNLSASRPQDRQFILSSKKLLLSDSGFYLCARGQSADNEQFFGPGTRLTVL.

V gene TRBV19 combines with J gene TRBJ1-2; D may be TRBD1 (6 bases). Trimming removed 7 bases from V and 4 bases from J, with 16 bases in between. CDR1 LNHDA and CDR2 SQIVND come from the germline V gene (reference sequence). The CDR3 sequence is 14 residues long. The CDR3 DNA sequence: TGTGCCAGTAATCCGGGACACGCGTCCTATGGCTACACCTTC. Translated, it gives CASNPGHASYGYTF.

This rearrangement joins TRBV6-5 to TRBJ1-2; D is uncertain. The ends were cut back, 5 bases at V and 8 bases at J, with 15 bases in the middle. The CDR3 runs 13 residues. Germline V gives CDR1 MNHEY, CDR2 SVGAGI. DNA of the CDR3: TGTGCCAGCAGTCCCTTCGGCATGGGGGGCTACACCTTC. Translation: CASSPFGMGGYTF.

The chain joins TRBV9 to TRBJ2-7; 7 bases align to TRBD1. With 4 bases clipped from V and 2 bases from J, the junction kept 6 bases outside the gene matches. Germline V gene data show CDR1 as SGDLS and CDR2 as YYNGEE. This CDR3 contains 14 residues. CDR3 sequence reads: CASSLGTVPYEQYF. CDR3 nucleotide sequence: TGTGCCAGCAGCCTCGGGACAGTTCCCTACGAGCAGTACTTC.

The J gene is TRBJ2-5, the V gene TRBV6-5, with 9 bases fitting TRBD1. There are 15 residues in the CDR3. The V and J ends lost 6 bases and 5 bases, in that order; junction bases with no gene match: 10. Per germline, CDR1 MNHEY and CDR2 SVGAGI. CDR3 amino acids: CASSPGQGRIETQYF. CDR3 nucleotides: TGTGCCAGCAGCCCGGGACAGGGAAGGATTGAGACCCAGTACTTC.

The rearrangement uses TRBV6-5 and TRBJ1-5; D is ambiguous. Trimming took 6 bases from V and 3 from J, leaving 9 bases between them. CDR3 length equals 13 residues. Germline loops: CDR1 MNHEY, CDR2 SVGAGI. The CDR3 spells CASSIGTNQPQHF. The CDR3 bases are TGTGCCAGCAGCATCGGAACCAATCAGCCCCAGCATTTT.

In its sample, this clone was seen a few times. The chain carries TRBV28 and TRBJ2-3, with TRBD2 identical over 9 bases. The CDR3 length is 14 residues. Trimming removed 2 bases from V and 6 bases from J; junction bases left unmatched: 3. Germline lookup yields CDR1 MDHEN and CDR2 SYDVKM. The CDR3 sequence is CASSLIAGEDTQYF. The CDR3 nucleotides are TGTGCCAGCAGTTTAATAGCGGGAGAGGATACGCAGTATTTT.

The chain combines TRBV11-3 with TRBJ2-1; 8 nucleotides line up with TRBD1. The length of the CDR3 is 15 residues. V shed 5 bases, J shed 0 bases, and the junction held 3 bases outside the gene matches. CDR1 is SGHNT and CDR2 is YENEEA in the germline V gene. The CDR3 DNA follows: TGTGCCAGCAGCGGACAGGGACTCTCCTACAATGAGCAGTTCTTC. Translation gives CASSGQGLSYNEQFF.

The chain has TRBV15 and TRBJ2-1; D gene unclear. In germline, CDR1 is LNHNV, CDR2 YYDKDF (reference sequence). The length of the CDR3 is 13 residues. V was shortened by 0 bases and J by 7 bases, with 7 bases between the two germline ends. The CDR3 DNA follows: TGTGCCACCAGCAGAGATCGGATGAATGAGCAGTTCTTC. Amino acids: CATSRDRMNEQFF.

This clone has just one count. The rearrangement joins TRBV9 to TRBJ2-7, with TRBD1 matching 7 bases. V was pared by 4 bases and J by 3 bases, with 10 bases of the junction left unmatched. The CDR3 length is 15 residues. Germline V CDR1 and CDR2: SGDLS, YYNGEE. In nucleotides, the CDR3 is TGTGCCAGCAGCCCCACAGGGGATTTAAACTACGAGCAGTACTTC. Translation: CASSPTGDLNYEQYF.

The chain has TRBV5-8 and TRBJ1-2, with 9 positions matching TRBD1. This CDR3 has 14 amino acids. V lost 4 bases and J lost 8; bases outside the gene matches: 9. Germline V gene sequence: CDR1 SGHTS, CDR2 YDEGEE. The CDR3 spells CASSQDRGWEGYTF. CDR3 in DNA: TGTGCCAGCAGCCAGGACAGGGGATGGGAAGGCTACACCTTC.

The V and J genes are TRBV7-9 and TRBJ1-2, with a possible D match to TRBD1 (5 bases). Germline-derived CDR1 and CDR2 are SEHNR and FQNEAQ (reference sequence). The CDR3 sequence is 19 residues long. Trimming stripped 0 bases from V and 5 bases from J, with 25 bases between. The CDR3 reads CASSLAREFMGREGYGYTF. The CDR3 DNA sequence: TGTGCCAGCAGCTTAGCTAGGGAGTTTATGGGCCGTGAGGGGTATGGCTACACCTTC.

The chain combines TRBV5-6 with TRBJ1-4; possibly TRBD1 for D (5 bases). The germline CDR1 and CDR2 sequences are SGHDT and YYEEEE. The V end lost 0 bases, the J end lost 7 bases, and 7 bases lay between the germline ends. This CDR3 contains 13 residues. CDR3 DNA sequence: TGTGCCAGCAGCTTGGGGGGGGGTGAAAAACTGTTTTTT. Encoded protein: CASSLGGGEKLFF. The complete variable domain, with remaining parts taken from reference TRBV5-6 and TRBJ1-4, reads DAGVTQSPTHLIKTRGQQVTLRCSPKSGHDTVSWYQQALGQGPQFIFQYYEEEERQRGNFPDRFSGHQFPNYSSELNVNALLLGDSALYLCASSLGGGEKLFFGSGTQLSVL.

The rearrangement links TRBV5-1 to TRBJ2-3; the D is unclear. Trimming pared 7 bases from V and 5 bases from J, leaving 17 bases between. Germline lookup yields CDR1 SGHRS and CDR2 YFSETQ. The CDR3 loop spans 14 amino acids. CDR3 amino acids: CASSGTKSGDTQYF. The CDR3 DNA reads TGCGCCAGCTCCGGAACGAAGAGTGGAGATACGCAGTATTTT.

V usage is TRBV11-1 and J usage is TRBJ2-7; no definite D call. V was clipped by 3 bases and J by 2 bases, with 8 bases between them. Germline-derived CDR1 and CDR2 are SGHAT and FQDESV (reference sequence). The CDR3 consists of 13 residues. CDR3 DNA sequence: TGTGCCAGCAGCTTCGGCCTAACCTACGAGCAGTACTTC. Its translation: CASSFGLTYEQYF.

V gene TRBV30 combines with J gene TRBJ1-1; the D is unclear. This CDR3 is 11 amino acids long. With 5 bases removed from V and 0 bases from J, the gap between germline ends came to 4 bases. Germline V gives CDR1 GTSNPN, CDR2 SVGIG (reference sequence). CDR3 sequence (DNA): TGTGCCTGGTCGATGAACACTGAAGCTTTCTTT. Translation: CAWSMNTEAFF.

The chain carries TRBV4-1 and TRBJ2-3; 9 bases map to TRBD2. V trimming: 1 base; J trimming: 2 bases; junction bases outside the gene matches: 1. Germline CDR1 and CDR2: MGHRA and YSYEKL. CDR3 length equals 15 residues. The CDR3 reads CASSQVAGDTDTQYF. CDR3 nucleotides: TGCGCCAGCAGCCAAGTAGCGGGAGACACAGATACGCAGTATTTT.

This chain joins TRBV11-2 and TRBJ1-1, with 7 positions matching TRBD1. The CDR3 length is 13 residues. The V and J ends lost 1 base and 8 bases, in that order; junction bases with no gene match: 4. Germline V lookup: CDR1 SGHAT, CDR2 FQNNGV. CDR3 region: CASSLGRGQEAFF. CDR3 in DNA: TGTGCCAGCAGCTTAGGGAGGGGACAGGAAGCTTTCTTT.

The chain links TRBV7-3 to TRBJ2-1, with D possibly being TRBD2 (6 bases). Germline lookup yields CDR1 SGHTA and CDR2 FQGTGA. The germline V and J ends were trimmed by 4 bases and 1 base, with 11 bases remaining between them. The CDR3 is made up of 15 amino acids. The CDR3 DNA sequence: TGTGCCAGCAGCTCAATAGGAGGGTCCTACAATGAGCAGTTCTTC. The encoded protein is CASSSIGGSYNEQFF.

The rearrangement joins TRBV11-1 to TRBJ1-2; D call uncertain. The CDR3 extends over 12 amino acids. Deletions cut 5 bases from V and 6 bases from J, with 10 bases between. In germline, CDR1 is SGHAT, CDR2 FQDESV (reference sequence). This chain's CDR3 is CASSREYDGYTF. In DNA, the CDR3 is TGTGCCAGCAGCCGGGAATACGATGGCTACACCTTC.

The chain carries TRBV5-1 and TRBJ2-3; maybe TRBD1 (6 bases). Germline CDR1 and CDR2: SGHRS and YFSETQ. There are 13 residues in the CDR3. V was trimmed by 1 base and J by 7 bases, leaving 10 bases between them. The CDR3 DNA reads as TGCGCCAGCAGCTTGAGGGGGTGGTATACGCAGTATTTT. Translated: CASSLRGWYTQYF.

In this sample, this clone turned up once. The rearrangement joins TRBV5-1 to TRBJ2-7; D gene ambiguous. Looked up from germline, CDR1 is SGHRS and CDR2 is YFSETQ. V shed 3 bases and J shed 7 bases, with 11 bases lying between them. CDR3 size: 12 residues. The CDR3 DNA reads TGCGCCAGCAGCTGGAAGAACTTGGAGCAGTACTTC. It yields the protein CASSWKNLEQYF.